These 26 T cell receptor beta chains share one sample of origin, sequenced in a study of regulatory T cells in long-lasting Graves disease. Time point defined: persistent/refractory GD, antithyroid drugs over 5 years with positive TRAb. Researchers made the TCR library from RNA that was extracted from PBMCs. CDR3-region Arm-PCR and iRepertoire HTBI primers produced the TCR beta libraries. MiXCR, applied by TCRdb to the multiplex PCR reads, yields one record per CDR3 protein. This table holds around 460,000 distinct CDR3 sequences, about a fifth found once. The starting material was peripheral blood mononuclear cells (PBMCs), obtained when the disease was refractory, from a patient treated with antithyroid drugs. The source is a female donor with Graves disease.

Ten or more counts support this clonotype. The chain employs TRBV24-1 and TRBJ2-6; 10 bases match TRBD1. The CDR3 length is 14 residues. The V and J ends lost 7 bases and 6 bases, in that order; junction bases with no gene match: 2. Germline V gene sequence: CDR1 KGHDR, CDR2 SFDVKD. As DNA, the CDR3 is TGTGCCACCAGAGGACAGGGGGAGGCCAACGTCCTGACTTTC. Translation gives CATRGQGEANVLTF.

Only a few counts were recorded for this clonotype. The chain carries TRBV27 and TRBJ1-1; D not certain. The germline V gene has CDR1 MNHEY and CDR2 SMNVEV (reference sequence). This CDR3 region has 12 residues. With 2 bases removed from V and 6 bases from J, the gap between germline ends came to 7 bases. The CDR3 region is CASSLHGAEAFF. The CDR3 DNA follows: TGTGCCAGCAGTTTACATGGTGCTGAAGCTTTCTTT.

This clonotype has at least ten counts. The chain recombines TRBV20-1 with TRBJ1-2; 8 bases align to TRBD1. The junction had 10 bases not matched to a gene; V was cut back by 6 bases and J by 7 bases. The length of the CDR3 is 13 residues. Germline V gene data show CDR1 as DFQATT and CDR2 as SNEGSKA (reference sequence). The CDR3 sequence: CSAAVGTGLGYTF. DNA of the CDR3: TGCAGTGCCGCCGTAGGGACAGGACTTGGCTACACCTTC.

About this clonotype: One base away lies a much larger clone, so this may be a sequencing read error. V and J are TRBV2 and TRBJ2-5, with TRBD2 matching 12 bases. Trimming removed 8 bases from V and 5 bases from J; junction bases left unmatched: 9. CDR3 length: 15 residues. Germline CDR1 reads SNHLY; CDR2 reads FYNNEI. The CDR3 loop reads CASGGLAGRRETQYF. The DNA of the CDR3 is TGTGCCAGCGGTGGACTAGCGGGGAGGCGGGAGACCCAGTACTTC.

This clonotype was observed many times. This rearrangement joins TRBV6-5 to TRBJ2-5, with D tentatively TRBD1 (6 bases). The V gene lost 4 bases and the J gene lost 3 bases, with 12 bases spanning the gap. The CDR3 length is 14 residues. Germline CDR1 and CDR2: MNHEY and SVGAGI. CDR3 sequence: CASSSRGGEETQYF. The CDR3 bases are TGTGCCAGCAGTTCACGAGGGGGTGAAGAGACCCAGTACTTC.

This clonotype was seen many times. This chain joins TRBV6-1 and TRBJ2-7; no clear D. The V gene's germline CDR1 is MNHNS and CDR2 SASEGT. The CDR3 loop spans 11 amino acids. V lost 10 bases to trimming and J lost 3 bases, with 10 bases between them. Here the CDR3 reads CAISTIYEQYF. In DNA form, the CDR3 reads TGTGCCATCTCGACAATCTACGAGCAGTACTTC.

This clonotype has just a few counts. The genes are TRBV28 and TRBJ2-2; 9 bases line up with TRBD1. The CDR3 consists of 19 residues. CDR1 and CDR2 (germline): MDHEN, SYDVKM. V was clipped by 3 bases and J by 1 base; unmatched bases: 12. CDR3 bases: TGTGCCAGCAGTTTCATAGGGACAGGGATGGGCCGGAACACCGGGGAGCTGTTTTTT. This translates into CASSFIGTGMGRNTGELFF.

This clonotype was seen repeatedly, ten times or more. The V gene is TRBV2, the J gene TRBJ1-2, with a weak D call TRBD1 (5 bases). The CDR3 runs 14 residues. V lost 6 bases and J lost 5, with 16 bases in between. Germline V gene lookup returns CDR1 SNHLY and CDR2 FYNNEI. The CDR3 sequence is CASSKISGPYGYTF. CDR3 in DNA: TGTGCCAGCAGCAAGATATCAGGGCCATATGGCTACACCTTC.

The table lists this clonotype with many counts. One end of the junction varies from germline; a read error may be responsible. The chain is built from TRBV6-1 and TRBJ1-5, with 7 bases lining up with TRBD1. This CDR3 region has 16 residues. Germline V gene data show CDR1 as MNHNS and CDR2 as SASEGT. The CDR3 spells CASSQAVGQDNQPQHF. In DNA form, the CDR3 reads TGTGCCAGCAGTCAAGCTGTAGGACAGGACAATCAGCCCCAGCATTTT.

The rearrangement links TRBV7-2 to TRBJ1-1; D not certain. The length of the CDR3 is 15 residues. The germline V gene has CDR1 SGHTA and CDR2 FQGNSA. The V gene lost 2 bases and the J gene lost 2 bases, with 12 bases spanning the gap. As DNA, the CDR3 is TGTGCCAGCAGCTTAAGATTCAACAGCAACACTGAAGCTTTCTTT. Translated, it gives CASSLRFNSNTEAFF.

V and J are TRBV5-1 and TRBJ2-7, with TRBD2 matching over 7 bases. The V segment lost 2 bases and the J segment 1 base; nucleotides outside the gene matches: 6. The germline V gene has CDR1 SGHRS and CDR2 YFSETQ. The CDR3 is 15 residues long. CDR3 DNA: TGCGCCAGCAGCTTCTGGGGGGGGACTTCCTACGAGCAGTACTTC. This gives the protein CASSFWGGTSYEQYF. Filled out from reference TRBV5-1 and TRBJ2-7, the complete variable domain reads KAGVTQTPRYLIKTRGQQVTLSCSPISGHRSVSWYQQTPGQGLQFLFEYFSETQRNKGNFPGRFSGRQFSNSRSEMNVSTLELGDSALYLCASSFWGGTSYEQYFGPGTRLTVT.

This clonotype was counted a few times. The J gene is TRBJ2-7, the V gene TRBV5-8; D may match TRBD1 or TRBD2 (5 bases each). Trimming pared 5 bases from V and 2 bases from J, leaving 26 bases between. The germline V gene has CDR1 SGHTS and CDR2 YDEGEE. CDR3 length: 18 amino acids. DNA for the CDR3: TGTGCCAGCAGTTACGGGGACCTAACTGCCCGAAGGCCCTACGAGCAGTACTTC. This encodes CASSYGDLTARRPYEQYF.

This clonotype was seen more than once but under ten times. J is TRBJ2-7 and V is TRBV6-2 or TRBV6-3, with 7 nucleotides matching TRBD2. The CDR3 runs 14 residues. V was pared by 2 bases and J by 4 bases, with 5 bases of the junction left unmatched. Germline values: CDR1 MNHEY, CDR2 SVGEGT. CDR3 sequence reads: CASSYGWGGYEQYF. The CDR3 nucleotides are TGTGCCAGCAGTTACGGGTGGGGGGGGTACGAGCAGTACTTC.

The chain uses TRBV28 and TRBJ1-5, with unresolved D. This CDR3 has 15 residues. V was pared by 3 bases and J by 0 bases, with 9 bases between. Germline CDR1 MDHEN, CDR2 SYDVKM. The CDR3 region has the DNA TGTGCCAGCAGTTTGGCGAAAAATAGCAATCAGCCCCAGCATTTT. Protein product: CASSLAKNSNQPQHF. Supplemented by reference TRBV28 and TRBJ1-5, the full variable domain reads DVKVTQSSRYLVKRTGEKVFLECVQDMDHENMFWYRQDPGLGLRLIYFSYDVKMKEKGDIPEGYSVSREKKERFSLILESASTNQTSMYLCASSLAKNSNQPQHFGDGTRLSIL.

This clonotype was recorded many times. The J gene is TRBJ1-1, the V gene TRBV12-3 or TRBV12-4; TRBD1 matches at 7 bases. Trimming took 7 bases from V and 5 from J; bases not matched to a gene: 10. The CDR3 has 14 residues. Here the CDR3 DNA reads TGTGCCAGCAAAGAGACAGGGACGGGGACTGAAGCTTTCTTT. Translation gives CASKETGTGTEAFF.

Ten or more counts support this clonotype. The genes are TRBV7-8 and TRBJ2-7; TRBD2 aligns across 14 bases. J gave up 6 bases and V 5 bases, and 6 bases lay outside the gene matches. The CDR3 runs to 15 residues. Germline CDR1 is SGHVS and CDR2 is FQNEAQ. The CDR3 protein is CASSPLGLAGVEQYF. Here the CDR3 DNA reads TGTGCCAGCAGCCCCCTGGGACTAGCGGGAGTCGAGCAGTACTTC. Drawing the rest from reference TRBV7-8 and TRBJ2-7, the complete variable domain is GAGVSQSPRYKVAKRGQDVALRCDPISGHVSLFWYQQALGQGPEFLTYFQNEAQLDKSGLPSDRFFAERPEGSVSTLKIQRTQQEDSAVYLCASSPLGLAGVEQYFGPGTRLTVT.

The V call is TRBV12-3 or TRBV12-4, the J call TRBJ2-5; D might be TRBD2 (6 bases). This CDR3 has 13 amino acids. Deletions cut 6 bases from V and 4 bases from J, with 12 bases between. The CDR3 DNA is TGTGCCAGCAGCCAGGACTACTTAGAGACCCAGTACTTC. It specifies CASSQDYLETQYF.

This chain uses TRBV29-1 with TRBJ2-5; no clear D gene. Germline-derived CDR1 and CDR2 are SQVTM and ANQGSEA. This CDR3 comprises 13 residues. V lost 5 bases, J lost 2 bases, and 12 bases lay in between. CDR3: CSVPMGTQETQYF. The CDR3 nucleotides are TGCAGCGTTCCGATGGGAACACAAGAGACCCAGTACTTC.

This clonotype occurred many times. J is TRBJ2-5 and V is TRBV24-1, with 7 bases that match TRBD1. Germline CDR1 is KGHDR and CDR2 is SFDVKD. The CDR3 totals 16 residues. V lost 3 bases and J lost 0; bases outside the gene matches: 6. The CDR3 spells CATSDATGTDQETQYF. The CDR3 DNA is TGTGCCACCAGTGATGCTACCGGGACAGACCAAGAGACCCAGTACTTC.

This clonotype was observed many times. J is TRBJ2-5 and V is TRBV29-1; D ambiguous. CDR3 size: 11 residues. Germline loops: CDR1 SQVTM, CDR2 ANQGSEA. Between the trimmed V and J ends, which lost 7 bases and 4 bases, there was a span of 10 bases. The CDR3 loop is CSARPAETQYF. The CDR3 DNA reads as TGCAGCGCCCGCCCGGCAGAGACCCAGTACTTC.

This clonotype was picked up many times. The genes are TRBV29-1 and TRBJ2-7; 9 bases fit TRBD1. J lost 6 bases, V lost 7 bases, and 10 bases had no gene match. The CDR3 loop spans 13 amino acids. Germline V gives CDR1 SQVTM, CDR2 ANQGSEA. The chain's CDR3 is CSGTGTGRREQYF. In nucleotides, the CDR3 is TGCAGCGGAACGGGGACAGGGAGGCGCGAGCAGTACTTC.

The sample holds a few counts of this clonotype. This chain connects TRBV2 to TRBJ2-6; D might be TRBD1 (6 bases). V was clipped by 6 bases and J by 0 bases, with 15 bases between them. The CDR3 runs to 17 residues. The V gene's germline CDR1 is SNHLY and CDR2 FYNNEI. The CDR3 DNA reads TGTGCCAGCAGCCGGGGACAATCGGGCTCTGGGGCCAACGTCCTGACTTTC. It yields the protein CASSRGQSGSGANVLTF.

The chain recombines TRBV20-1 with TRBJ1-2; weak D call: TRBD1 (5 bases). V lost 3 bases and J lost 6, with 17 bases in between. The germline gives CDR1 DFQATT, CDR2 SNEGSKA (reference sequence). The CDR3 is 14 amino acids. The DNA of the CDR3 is TGCAGTGCTAGTCGCAGGGCGGGAGCGGATGGCTACACCTTC. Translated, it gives CSASRRAGADGYTF.

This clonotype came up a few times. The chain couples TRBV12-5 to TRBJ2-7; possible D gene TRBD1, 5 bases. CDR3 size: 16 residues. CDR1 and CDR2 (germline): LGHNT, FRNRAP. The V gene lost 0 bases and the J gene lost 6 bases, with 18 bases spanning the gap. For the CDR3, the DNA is TGTGCTAGTGGTTTGGTATCAGGGCGTTACCTAGGCGAGCAGTACTTC. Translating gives CASGLVSGRYLGEQYF.

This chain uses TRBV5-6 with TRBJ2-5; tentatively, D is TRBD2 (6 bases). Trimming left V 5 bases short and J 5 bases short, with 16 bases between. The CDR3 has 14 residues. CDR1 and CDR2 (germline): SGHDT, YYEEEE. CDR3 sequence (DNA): TGTGCCAGCAGGTTTTGCCGGGAGCGGGAGACCCAGTACTTC. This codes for CASRFCRERETQYF.

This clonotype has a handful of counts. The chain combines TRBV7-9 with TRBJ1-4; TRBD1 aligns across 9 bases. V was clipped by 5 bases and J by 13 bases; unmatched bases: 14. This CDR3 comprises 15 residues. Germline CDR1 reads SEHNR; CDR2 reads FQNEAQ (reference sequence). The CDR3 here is CASSLWADRGTRLFF. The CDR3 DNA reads TGTGCCAGCAGCCTTTGGGCGGACAGGGGAACTCGACTGTTTTTT.